This entry describes one T cell receptor beta chain. Its antigen is unknown. The authors enrolled newly diagnosed hyperthyroidism patients aged 18 to 65 with under 2 months' duration. V lost 1 base, J lost 13 bases, and 8 bases lay in between. Looked up from germline, CDR1 is LGHDT and CDR2 is YNNKEL (reference sequence). The CDR3 extends over 12 amino acids. The sample is drawn from a study of Graves' ophthalmopathy and Graves' hyperthyroidism. Study outcomes and limitations: Discriminating ophthalmopathy from stable hyperthyroidism, a 13-signature model attained a sensitivity of under 90% and a specificity of around 81%. Blood also held most thyroid clonotypes expanded above 0.001 frequency.

The sequenced template was RNA, covering the TCR beta CDR3 region. First-round RT-PCR used HTBI primers; second-round multiplex PCR followed. TCRdb independently ran MiXCR on the multiplex PCR reads; one entry per CDR3 protein. The profile shows a few hundred thousand distinct CDR3 sequences, approximately 18% of them singletons. Sequencing used peripheral blood. The source of this sequence is an adult woman with stable Graves' hyperthyroidism. The genes are TRBV3-1 and TRBJ1-6; the D gene is possibly TRBD1 (5 bases). This CDR3 is CASSQGTTPLHF. CDR3 in DNA: TGTGCCAGCAGCCAAGGGACAACTCCCCTCCACTTT. The full variable domain, completed using reference TRBV3-1 and TRBJ1-6, is DTAVSQTPKYLVTQMGNDKSIKCEQNLGHDTMYWYKQDSKKFLKIMFSYNNKELIINETVPNRFSPKSPDKAHLNLHINSLELGDSAVYFCASSQGTTPLHFGNGTRLTVT.